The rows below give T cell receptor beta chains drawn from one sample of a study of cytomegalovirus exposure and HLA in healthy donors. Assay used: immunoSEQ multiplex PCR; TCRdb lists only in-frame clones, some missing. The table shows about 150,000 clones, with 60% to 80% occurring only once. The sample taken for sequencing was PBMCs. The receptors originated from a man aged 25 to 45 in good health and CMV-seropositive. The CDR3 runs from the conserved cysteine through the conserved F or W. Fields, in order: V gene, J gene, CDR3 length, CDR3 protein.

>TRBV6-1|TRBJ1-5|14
CASSEAMGGQPQHF
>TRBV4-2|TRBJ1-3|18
CASSQERKGQGSGNTIYF
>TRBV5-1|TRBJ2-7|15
CASSPGLAGGGEQYF
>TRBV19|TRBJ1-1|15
CASSIRGGADTEAFF
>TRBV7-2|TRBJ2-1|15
CASSLRLAGSNEQFF
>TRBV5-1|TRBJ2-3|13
CASSSERGDTQYF
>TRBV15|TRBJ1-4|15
CATSRGTGSNEKLFF
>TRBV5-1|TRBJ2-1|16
CASSAGTSGRVDEQFF
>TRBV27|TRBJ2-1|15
CASSLRLALQNEQFF
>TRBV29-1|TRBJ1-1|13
CSASGTGGGEAFF
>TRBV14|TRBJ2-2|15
CASSRVLRGTGELFF
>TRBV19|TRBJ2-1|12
CASMAHRNEQFF